This T cell receptor beta chain is from a study of vaccination and CD4 T cells after COVID-19. Germline values: CDR1 SGHTA, CDR2 FQGNSA. The CDR3 extends over 15 amino acids. With 1 base clipped from V and 0 bases from J, the junction kept 1 base outside the gene matches. The study sequenced cultured CD4+ T cell DNA using the Oncomine TCR Beta short-read assay. TCRdb ran MiXCR on the PCR reads and lists one entry per CDR3 protein. Of 15,000 to 20,000 distinct CDR3 sequences in the sample, around 58% were seen once. Documented treatment: roughly 10-day PBMC culture with coronavirus spike peptide pools or control peptides (ViraFEST assay). Concerning this clonotype: As yet, its antigen is unknown.

The receptor comes from a human donor who had recovered from COVID-19. Sample: CD4+ T cells from blood, cultured in vitro. The chain uses TRBV7-2 and TRBJ2-7; 9 bases align to TRBD2. The CDR3 spells CASSLGTSVSYEQYF. CDR3 nucleotides: TGTGCCAGCAGCTTAGGGACTAGCGTCTCCTACGAGCAGTACTTC.